The clone carrying this T cell receptor beta chain was picked up a small number of times. Its antigen is currently unknown. In the study's own analysis: ImmunoSEQ output held junction-only sequences without quality scores, so filtering differed. Libraries were prepared by immunoSEQ multiplex PCR; TCRdb keeps only in-frame clonotypes and omits some of them. V, J and clone size derive from that table, while D and trimming were established from the DNA sequence. Of roughly 640,000 clones listed, approximately 79% were seen once; the top ten hold 1.5% to 2%. The study enrolled healthy HIV-negative adults without recent acute infections or vaccinations as donors. The data originate from a study of shared clonotypes between healthy human individuals. Findings and caveats of the study: It was the non-shared clonotypes that had lower generation probabilities than clonotypes shared by all four donors. Naive subsets typically showed greater estimated richness than memory subsets.

V dropped 6 bases and J dropped 4; count of bases not matched to a gene: 4. This CDR3 has 15 residues. Looked up from germline, CDR1 is LNHDA and CDR2 is SQIVND (reference sequence). This chain links TRBV19 with TRBJ2-1; 12 bases are a match to TRBD2. This TCR derives from a woman aged 25 to 39 in good health. Sequenced sample: memory CD4+ T cells sorted from blood. Subset here: CD45RA-negative fraction. CDR3 sequence: CASSRLAGEYNEQFF. The CDR3 DNA reads as TGTGCCAGTAGCAGACTAGCGGGAGAGTACAATGAGCAGTTCTTC.